This T cell receptor beta chain was sequenced during a study of blood T cell repertoires in COVID-19. Germline-derived CDR1 and CDR2 are MNHEY and SVGAGI. The V and J ends lost 6 bases and 4 bases respectively, with 12 bases between them. This CDR3 has 13 amino acids. As processed by the authors: Amplification of reference gene primers provided the estimated nucleated cell counts. The protocol was immunoSEQ multiplex PCR, while the TCRdb copy is restricted to in-frame clones and leaves out a portion. From that table come the V and J calls and clone size; the DNA was used to work out D and trimming. The table has about 210,000 clones, 80% to 90% seen once.

Material: peripheral blood. V usage is TRBV6-5 and J usage is TRBJ1-1; TRBD1 is a possible D gene (6 bases). The receptor was derived from a woman aged 80 or over with COVID-19, enrolled during active disease. This CDR3 is CASRFTGFTEAFF. The CDR3 bases are TGTGCCAGCAGATTTACAGGGTTCACTGAAGCTTTCTTT.